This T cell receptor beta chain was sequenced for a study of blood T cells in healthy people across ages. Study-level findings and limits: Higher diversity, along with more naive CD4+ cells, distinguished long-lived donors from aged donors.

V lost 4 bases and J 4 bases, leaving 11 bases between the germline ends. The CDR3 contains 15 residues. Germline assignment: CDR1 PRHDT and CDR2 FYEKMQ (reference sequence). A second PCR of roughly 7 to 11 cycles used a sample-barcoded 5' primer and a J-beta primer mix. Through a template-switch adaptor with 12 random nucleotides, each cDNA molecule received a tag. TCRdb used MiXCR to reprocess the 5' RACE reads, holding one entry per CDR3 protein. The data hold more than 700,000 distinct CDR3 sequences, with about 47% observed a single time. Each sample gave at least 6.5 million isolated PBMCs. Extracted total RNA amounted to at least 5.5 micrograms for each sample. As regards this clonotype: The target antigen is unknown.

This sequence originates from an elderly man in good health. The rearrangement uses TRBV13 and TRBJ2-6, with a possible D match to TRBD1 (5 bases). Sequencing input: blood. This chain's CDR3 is CASSSRVEGANVLTF. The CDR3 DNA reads TGTGCCAGCAGCTCCAGGGTGGAAGGGGCCAACGTCCTGACTTTC.